The 20 T cell receptor beta chains below were found in one sample sequenced in a study of identical twins (dated by TCRdb to 2016 to 2017). The library was prepared using 5' RACE. Data came from an Illumina HiSeq 2000. TCRdb reanalyzed the raw reads on its own, using fastp at Q25 for trimming and MiXCR for clone calling, and kept in-frame beta chains. Identical CDR3 protein sequences are pooled into one entry, listed with their most common genes and DNA. The sample includes about 690,000 distinct CDR3 sequences, with roughly 20% observed a single time. Over 4% of the sample lies in the top ten. These data are also associated with another study on T cells expressing NK-cell markers.

Sequencing was performed on PBMCs. These receptors came from a woman younger than 35 in good health.

The V gene is TRBV7-6, the J gene TRBJ2-5; 13 bases line up with TRBD2. The ends lost 4 bases at V and 3 bases at J; junction bases unmatched: 20. The CDR3 has 21 residues. Germline values: CDR1 SGHVS, CDR2 FNYEAQ. CDR3 residues: CASSSRPQGLAGKVIEETQYF. CDR3 bases: TGTGCCAGCAGCTCTCGTCCCCAGGGACTAGCGGGGAAAGTTATAGAAGAGACCCAGTACTTC.

This clonotype appeared a single time. Relative to the germline gene, one junction end is altered; a read error may explain this. V and J are TRBV4-1 and TRBJ2-3, with D possibly being TRBD1 (5 bases). This CDR3 comprises 13 residues. CDR1 MGHRA and CDR2 YSYEKL come from the germline V gene. For the CDR3, the DNA is TGCGCCAGCAGCCAAACGTCGACAGTTACGCAGTATTTT. Its translation: CASSQTSTVTQYF.

This clonotype showed up just a few times. V gene TRBV6-6 combines with J gene TRBJ2-5; TRBD2 agrees at 7 bases. There are 11 residues in the CDR3. The V and J ends lost 11 bases and 5 bases, in that order; junction bases with no gene match: 5. Germline CDR1 is MNHNY and CDR2 is SVGAGI (reference sequence). Written as DNA, the CDR3 is TGTGCCTCGGGGCGGGAGGAGACCCAGTACTTC. It translates to CASGREETQYF.

This sequence joins TRBV5-1 and TRBJ2-2; the D gene is possibly TRBD1 (5 bases). Trimming stripped 0 bases from V and 0 bases from J, with 9 bases between. The CDR3 sequence is 16 residues long. CDR1 and CDR2 (germline): SGHRS, YFSETQ. This chain's CDR3 is CASSLGMTANTGELFF. The CDR3 DNA reads as TGCGCCAGCAGCTTGGGCATGACAGCGAACACCGGGGAGCTGTTTTTT.

This clonotype was seen repeatedly, ten times or more. The rearrangement uses TRBV29-1 and TRBJ2-2; no firm D call. CDR1 is SQVTM and CDR2 is ANQGSEA in the germline V gene. V lost 5 bases to trimming and J lost 4 bases, with 5 bases between them. The CDR3 spans 11 residues. CDR3 DNA sequence: TGCAGCGTTTCGTCCACCGGGGAGCTGTTTTTT. This sequence encodes CSVSSTGELFF.

This clonotype was counted only a few times. The rearrangement links TRBV20-1 to TRBJ2-3, with 9 nucleotides matching TRBD2. Germline loops: CDR1 DFQATT, CDR2 SNEGSKA (reference sequence). V shed 3 bases and J 5 bases; nucleotides not matched to a gene: 9. CDR3 length: 15 residues. The CDR3 region has the DNA TGCAGTGCTAGTCGTCCGGGACTAGCCGGAGATACGCAGTATTTT. Protein product: CSASRPGLAGDTQYF.

This clonotype was observed a few times. The J gene is TRBJ2-5, the V gene TRBV7-2; no clear D. V was cut by 6 bases and J by 5 bases, with 25 bases left in between. CDR3 length: 17 residues. The V gene's germline CDR1 is SGHTA and CDR2 FQGNSA. The CDR3: CASSPSRAARFRETQYF. CDR3 bases: TGTGCCAGCAGTCCATCCCGGGCAGCTCGGTTTAGGGAGACCCAGTACTTC. Full variable domain (outside the CDR3, taken from reference TRBV7-2 and TRBJ2-5): GAGVSQSPSNKVTEKGKDVELRCDPISGHTALYWYRQSLGQGLEFLIYFQGNSAPDKSGLPSDRFSAERTGGSVSTLTIQRTQQEDSAVYLCASSPSRAARFRETQYFGPGTRLLVL.

The chain combines TRBV5-6 with TRBJ2-3; no clear D gene. Germline V gene lookup returns CDR1 SGHDT and CDR2 YYEEEE. Trimming removed 5 bases at V and 0 bases at J, with 19 bases between. The CDR3 spans 17 residues. CDR3 DNA sequence: TGTGCCAGCAGTTACACTACCCGGGCGCATAGCACAGATACGCAGTATTTT. Translated: CASSYTTRAHSTDTQYF.

This clonotype was found a few times. The chain is built from TRBV4-3 and TRBJ2-7, with no clear D. This CDR3 spans 13 amino acids. Germline V gene lookup returns CDR1 LGHNA and CDR2 YSLEER. Trimming removed 1 base from V and 3 bases from J, with 7 bases in between. The CDR3 DNA reads as TGCGCCAGCAGCCAAGGTCGGCACTACGAGCAGTACTTC. Translating it yields CASSQGRHYEQYF.

The chain combines TRBV20-1 with TRBJ2-1; D not resolved. V lost 0 bases and J lost 1, with 16 bases in between. Germline V gene lookup returns CDR1 DFQATT and CDR2 SNEGSKA (reference sequence). The CDR3 is made up of 17 amino acids. CDR3 protein: CSARDRAMGRSYNEQFF. Written as DNA, the CDR3 is TGCAGTGCTAGAGATAGGGCCATGGGTAGGTCCTACAATGAGCAGTTCTTC.

The sample holds a few counts of this clonotype. The chain has TRBV7-6 and TRBJ2-3; TRBD2 matches at 8 bases. Germline V gene lookup returns CDR1 SGHVS and CDR2 FNYEAQ. This CDR3 spans 16 amino acids. J lost 2 bases, V lost 0 bases, and 4 bases had no gene match. CDR3 coding DNA: TGTGCCAGCAGCTTAGCGCGGGGGGCTTTCACAGATACGCAGTATTTT. Its protein product is CASSLARGAFTDTQYF.

The J gene is TRBJ2-1, the V gene TRBV12-3 or TRBV12-4, with 15 positions matching TRBD2. The CDR3 runs to 16 residues. Trimming cost V 5 bases and J 5 bases; bases outside gene matches: 4. Here the CDR3 reads CASSRTSGRAHNEQFF. CDR3 in DNA: TGTGCCAGCAGTCGGACTAGCGGGAGGGCCCACAATGAGCAGTTCTTC.

This clonotype has just a few counts. The chain links TRBV29-1 to TRBJ2-3; D is undetermined. Germline V gives CDR1 SQVTM, CDR2 ANQGSEA. The CDR3 spans 11 residues. V shed 4 bases and J shed 8 bases, with 10 bases lying between them. In DNA form, the CDR3 reads TGCAGCGTTGGTGAAGTGCGTACGCAGTATTTT. Its protein product is CSVGEVRTQYF.

The rearrangement uses TRBV27 and TRBJ2-1; 14 bases agree with TRBD2. The CDR3 length is 18 residues. Germline V gene data show CDR1 as MNHEY and CDR2 as SMNVEV (reference sequence). Trimming cost V 4 bases and J 1 base; bases outside gene matches: 6. CDR3 nucleotides: TGTGCCAGCAGTTGGAAGGGGACTAGCGGGAGATCCTACAATGAGCAGTTCTTC. Translating it yields CASSWKGTSGRSYNEQFF.

This clonotype was picked up a small number of times. This chain joins TRBV7-9 and TRBJ1-1; TRBD1 might be the D (5 bases). Germline V lookup: CDR1 SEHNR, CDR2 FQNEAQ (reference sequence). Between the trimmed V and J ends, which lost 1 base and 10 bases, there was a span of 13 bases. The CDR3 is 13 residues long. CDR3 in amino acids: CASSLGVGVGAFF. The DNA of the CDR3 is TGTGCCAGCAGCTTAGGAGTAGGGGTAGGAGCTTTCTTT.

In this sample, this clonotype turned up many times. This rearrangement joins TRBV20-1 to TRBJ2-5; 10 bases align to TRBD1. Per the germline V gene, CDR1 is DFQATT and CDR2 is SNEGSKA (reference sequence). The CDR3 is made up of 14 amino acids. V was clipped by 6 bases and J by 2 bases; unmatched bases: 6. CDR3 sequence: CSATDRGRQETQYF. Written as DNA, the CDR3 is TGCAGTGCCACAGACAGGGGGCGTCAAGAGACCCAGTACTTC.

The rearrangement joins TRBV7-2 to TRBJ2-1; a weak D match, TRBD2 (5 bases). In germline, CDR1 is SGHTA, CDR2 FQGNSA. Trimming cost V 3 bases and J 15 bases, with 18 bases left between them. This CDR3 comprises 13 residues. CDR3 bases: TGTGCCAGCAGCTTCAGCAGTTCGAGCGGTTCGTTCTTC. It yields the protein CASSFSSSSGSFF.

This chain uses TRBV12-3 or TRBV12-4 with TRBJ2-7; the D gene is possibly TRBD2 (6 bases). V lost 5 bases to trimming and J lost 5 bases, with 19 bases between them. The CDR3 has 15 amino acids. This CDR3 is CASSPRTTTVDEQYF. In DNA form, the CDR3 reads TGTGCCAGCAGTCCGAGGACTACCACGGTCGACGAGCAGTACTTC.

With regard to this clonotype: Just one base apart from a much larger clone, this may be a read error. The chain recombines TRBV7-2 with TRBJ2-7, with a tentative D call TRBD2 (6 bases). The CDR3 has 15 residues. Germline V CDR1 and CDR2: SGHTA, FQGNSA. CDR3 in amino acids: CANSLELAMSYEQYF. The CDR3 nucleotides read TGTGCCAACAGCTTAGAACTAGCTATGTCTTACGAGCAGTACTTC.

This clonotype was found many times. The chain carries TRBV20-1 and TRBJ1-5; 7 bases are a match to TRBD1. The V gene's germline CDR1 is DFQATT and CDR2 SNEGSKA (reference sequence). V was clipped by 4 bases and J by 4 bases; unmatched bases: 4. The CDR3 spans 13 residues. For the CDR3, the DNA is TGCAGTGCTAACAGGGGCCTTAATCAGCCCCAGCATTTT. It encodes CSANRGLNQPQHF.